The 5 T cell receptor beta chains reported below all come from one sample, sequenced in a study of T cell repertoires in cytomegalovirus infection. What these receptors recognize is not known. Using its own MiXCR run on the reads, TCRdb lists one record per CDR3 protein. The sample holds approximately 340,000 distinct CDR3 sequences, 25% to 35% seen once. Sequenced material: cultured PBMCs, taken from culture after CMV antigen stimulation. The receptors shown here come from a human donor in good health (CMV status not recorded). Some clones in this sample may be carry-over from other donors' samples.

This clonotype was observed a few times. V and J are TRBV5-4 and TRBJ1-2; D not certain. V lost 1 base, J lost 4 bases, and 26 bases lay in between. In germline, CDR1 is SGHNT, CDR2 YYREEE (reference sequence). The CDR3 has 19 residues. In DNA, the CDR3 is TGTGCCAGCAGCTTGCCTTATCCCGGGATCCCAAATATTCTCTATGGCTACACCTTC. This gives the protein CASSLPYPGIPNILYGYTF.

This clonotype was detected once. The gene calls are TRBV7-3 and TRBJ2-2; the D call may be TRBD1 or TRBD2 (5 bases each). There are 14 residues in the CDR3. V lost 4 bases, J lost 0 bases, and 6 bases lay in between. CDR1 is SGHTA and CDR2 is FQGTGA in the germline V gene. The CDR3 reads CASSWGPNTGELFF. CDR3 bases: TGTGCCAGCAGCTGGGGACCGAACACCGGGGAGCTGTTTTTT.

The V call is TRBV7-9, the J call TRBJ2-1; TRBD1 agrees at 9 bases. V lost 5 bases to trimming and J lost 4 bases; unmatched junction nucleotides: 3. The germline CDR1 and CDR2 sequences are SEHNR and FQNEAQ (reference sequence). The length of the CDR3 is 14 residues. In DNA, the CDR3 is TGTGCCAGCAGCCGACAGGGGGTGTACAATGAGCAGTTCTTC. This sequence encodes CASSRQGVYNEQFF.

This clonotype showed up just a few times. The V gene is TRBV7-8, the J gene TRBJ1-5; D is uncertain. V was pared by 0 bases and J by 0 bases, with 12 bases between. The CDR3 is 17 amino acids. Germline-derived CDR1 and CDR2 are SGHVS and FQNEAQ. CDR3 sequence (DNA): TGTGCCAGCAGCTTAGCAGGCGGGGATTATAGCAATCAGCCCCAGCATTTT. Protein: CASSLAGGDYSNQPQHF.

This clonotype was detected ten times or more. The chain couples TRBV7-8 to TRBJ2-7; no reliable D call. The ends were cut back, 0 bases at V and 4 bases at J, with 13 bases in the middle. Germline V CDR1 and CDR2: SGHVS, FQNEAQ. The CDR3 spans 15 residues. CDR3 amino acids: CASSLASSAKYEQYF. In DNA, the CDR3 is TGTGCCAGCAGCTTAGCATCGTCAGCGAAATACGAGCAGTACTTC.